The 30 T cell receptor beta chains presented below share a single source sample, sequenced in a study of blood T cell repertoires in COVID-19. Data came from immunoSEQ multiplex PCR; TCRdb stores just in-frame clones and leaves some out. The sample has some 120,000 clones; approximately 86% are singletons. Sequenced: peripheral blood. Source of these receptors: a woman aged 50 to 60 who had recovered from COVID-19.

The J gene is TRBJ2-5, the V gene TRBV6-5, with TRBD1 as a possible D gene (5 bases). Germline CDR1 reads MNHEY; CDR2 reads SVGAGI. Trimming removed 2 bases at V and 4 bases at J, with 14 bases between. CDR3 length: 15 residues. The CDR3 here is CASSYRGPRGETQYF. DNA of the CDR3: TGTGCCAGCAGTTACAGGGGCCCAAGGGGAGAGACCCAGTACTTC.

Written as DNA, the CDR3 is TGTGCCAGCTCCCTCCTAGCGGGGGGATACAATGAGCAGTTCTTC. It encodes CASSLLAGGYNEQFF. The chain carries TRBV2 and TRBJ2-1; 11 bases match TRBD2. Looked up from germline, CDR1 is SNHLY and CDR2 is FYNNEI. CDR3 size: 15 residues. V lost 8 bases, J lost 4 bases, and 7 bases stayed unmatched. Looking up the rest from reference TRBV2 and TRBJ2-1 gives the full variable domain: EPEVTQTPSHQVTQMGQEVILRCVPISNHLYFYWYRQILGQKVEFLVSFYNNEISEKSEIFDDQFSVERPDGSNFTLKIRSTKLEDSAMYFCASSLLAGGYNEQFFGPGTRLTVL.

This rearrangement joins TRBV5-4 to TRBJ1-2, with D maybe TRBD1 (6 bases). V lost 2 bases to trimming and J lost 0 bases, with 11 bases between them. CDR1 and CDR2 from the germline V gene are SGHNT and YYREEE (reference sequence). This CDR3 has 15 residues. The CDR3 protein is CASSLPGDSNYGYTF. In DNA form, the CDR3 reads TGTGCCAGCAGCTTACCAGGGGATTCTAACTATGGCTACACCTTC.

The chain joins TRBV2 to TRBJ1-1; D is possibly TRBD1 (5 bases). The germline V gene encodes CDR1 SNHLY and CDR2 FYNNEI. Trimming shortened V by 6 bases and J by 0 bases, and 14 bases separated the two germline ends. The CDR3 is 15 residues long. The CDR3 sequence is CASRYLTEMNTEAFF. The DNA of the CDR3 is TGTGCCAGCAGGTACCTGACAGAAATGAACACTGAAGCTTTCTTT.

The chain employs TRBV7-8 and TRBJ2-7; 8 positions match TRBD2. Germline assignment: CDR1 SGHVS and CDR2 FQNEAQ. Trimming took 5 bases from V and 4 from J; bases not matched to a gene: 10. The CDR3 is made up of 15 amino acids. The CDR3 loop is CASSPEGTRSYEQYF. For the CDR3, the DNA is TGTGCCAGCAGCCCTGAAGGGACTAGATCTTACGAGCAGTACTTC.

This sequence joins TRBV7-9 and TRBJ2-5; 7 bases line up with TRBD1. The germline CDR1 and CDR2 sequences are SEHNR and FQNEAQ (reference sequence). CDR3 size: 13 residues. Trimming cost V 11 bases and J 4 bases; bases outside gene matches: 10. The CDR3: CAGNRDRGETQYF. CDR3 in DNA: TGTGCCGGCAACCGGGACAGAGGAGAGACCCAGTACTTC. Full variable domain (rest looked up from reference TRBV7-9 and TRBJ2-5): DTGVSQNPRHKITKRGQNVTFRCDPISEHNRLYWYRQTLGQGPEFLTYFQNEAQLEKSRLLSDRFSAERPKGSFSTLEIQRTEQGDSAMYLCAGNRDRGETQYFGPGTRLLVL.

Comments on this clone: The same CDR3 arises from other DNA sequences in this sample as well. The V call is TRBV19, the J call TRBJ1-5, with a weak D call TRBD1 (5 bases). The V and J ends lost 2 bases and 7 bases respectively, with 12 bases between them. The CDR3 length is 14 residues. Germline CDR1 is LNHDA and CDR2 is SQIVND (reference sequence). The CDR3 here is CASSIRGAGQPQHF. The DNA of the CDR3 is TGTGCCAGTAGTATACGAGGGGCGGGACAGCCCCAGCATTTT.

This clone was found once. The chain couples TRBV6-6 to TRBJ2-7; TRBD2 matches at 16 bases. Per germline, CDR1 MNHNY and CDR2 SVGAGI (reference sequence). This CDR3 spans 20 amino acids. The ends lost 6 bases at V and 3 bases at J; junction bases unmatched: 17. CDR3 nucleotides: TGTGCCAGCAGCTACCGTCCGGGACTAGCGGGGGGGAGGATAGTCTACGAGCAGTACTTC. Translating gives CASSYRPGLAGGRIVYEQYF.

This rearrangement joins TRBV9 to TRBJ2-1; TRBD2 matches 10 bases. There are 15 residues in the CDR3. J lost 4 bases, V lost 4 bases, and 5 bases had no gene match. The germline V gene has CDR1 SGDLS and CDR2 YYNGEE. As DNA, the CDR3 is TGTGCCAGCAGCACAAGACTAGCGGGTTACAATGAGCAGTTCTTC. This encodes CASSTRLAGYNEQFF.

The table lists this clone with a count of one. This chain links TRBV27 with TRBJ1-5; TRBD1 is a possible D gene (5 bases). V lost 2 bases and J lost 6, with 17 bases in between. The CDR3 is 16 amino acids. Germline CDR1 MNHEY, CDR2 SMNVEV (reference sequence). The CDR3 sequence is CASSLIGRGSGQPQHF. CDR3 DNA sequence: TGTGCCAGCAGTTTAATAGGGCGGGGGTCGGGTCAGCCCCAGCATTTT.

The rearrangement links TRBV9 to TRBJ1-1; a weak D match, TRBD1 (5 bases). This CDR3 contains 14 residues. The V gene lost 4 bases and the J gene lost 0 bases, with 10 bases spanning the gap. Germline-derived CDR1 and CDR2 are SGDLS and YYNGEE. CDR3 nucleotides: TGTGCCAGCAGCCCAGACAGCCTGAACACTGAAGCTTTCTTT. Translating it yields CASSPDSLNTEAFF.

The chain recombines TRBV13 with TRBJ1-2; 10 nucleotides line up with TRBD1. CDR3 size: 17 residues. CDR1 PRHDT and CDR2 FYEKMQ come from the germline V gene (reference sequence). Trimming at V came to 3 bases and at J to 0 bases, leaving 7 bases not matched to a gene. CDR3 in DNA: TGTGCCAGCAGCTTTGGACAGGGGGGGATTCCTAACTATGGCTACACCTTC. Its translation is CASSFGQGGIPNYGYTF. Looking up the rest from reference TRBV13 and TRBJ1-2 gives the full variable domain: AAGVIQSPRHLIKEKRETATLKCYPIPRHDTVYWYQQGPGQDPQFLISFYEKMQSDKGSIPDRFSAQQFSDYHSELNMSSLELGDSALYFCASSFGQGGIPNYGYTFGSGTRLTVV.

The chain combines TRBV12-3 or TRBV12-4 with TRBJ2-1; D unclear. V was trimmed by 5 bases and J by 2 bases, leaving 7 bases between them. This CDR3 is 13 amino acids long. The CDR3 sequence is CASSTLPYNEQFF. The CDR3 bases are TGTGCCAGCAGTACTCTCCCCTACAATGAGCAGTTCTTC.

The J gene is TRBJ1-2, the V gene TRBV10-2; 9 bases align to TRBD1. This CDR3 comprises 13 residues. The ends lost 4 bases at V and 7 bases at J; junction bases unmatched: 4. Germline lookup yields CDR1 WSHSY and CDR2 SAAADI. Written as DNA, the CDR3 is TGCGCCAGCAGTGCCGACAGGGGGGGTGGCTACACCTTC. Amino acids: CASSADRGGGYTF.

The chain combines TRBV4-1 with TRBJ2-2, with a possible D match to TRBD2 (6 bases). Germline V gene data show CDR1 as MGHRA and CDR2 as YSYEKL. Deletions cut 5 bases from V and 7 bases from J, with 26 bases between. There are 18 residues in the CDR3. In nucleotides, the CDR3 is TGCGCCAGCAGCTCAGAAGGCTCCCACACGCTGGGAGGCGGGGAGCTGTTTTTT. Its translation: CASSSEGSHTLGGGELFF.

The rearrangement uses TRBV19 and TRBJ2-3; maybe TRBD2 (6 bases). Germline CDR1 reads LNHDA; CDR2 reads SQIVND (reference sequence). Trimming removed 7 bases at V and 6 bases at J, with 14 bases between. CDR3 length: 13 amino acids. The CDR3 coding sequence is TGTGCCAGTATCCCTAGGGGAGGCGATACGCAGTATTTT. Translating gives CASIPRGGDTQYF.

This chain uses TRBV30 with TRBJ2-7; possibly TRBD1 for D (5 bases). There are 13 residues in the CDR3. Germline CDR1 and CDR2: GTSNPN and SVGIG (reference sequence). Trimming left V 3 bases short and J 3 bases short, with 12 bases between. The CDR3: CAWSRAVHYEQYF. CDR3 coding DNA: TGTGCCTGGAGCAGGGCCGTCCACTACGAGCAGTACTTC.

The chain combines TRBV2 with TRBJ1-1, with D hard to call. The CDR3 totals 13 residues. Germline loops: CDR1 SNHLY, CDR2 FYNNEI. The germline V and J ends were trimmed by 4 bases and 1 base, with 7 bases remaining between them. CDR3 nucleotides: TGTGCCAGCAGTGTTATGGCGAACACTGAAGCTTTCTTT. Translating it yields CASSVMANTEAFF.

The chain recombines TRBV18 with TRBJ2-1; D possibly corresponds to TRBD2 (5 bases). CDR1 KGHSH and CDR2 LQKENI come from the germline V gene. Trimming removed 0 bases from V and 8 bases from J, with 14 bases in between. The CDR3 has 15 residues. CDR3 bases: TGTGCCAGCTCACCACCACCGGTTGGAGGTGATGAGCAGTTCTTC. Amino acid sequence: CASSPPPVGGDEQFF.

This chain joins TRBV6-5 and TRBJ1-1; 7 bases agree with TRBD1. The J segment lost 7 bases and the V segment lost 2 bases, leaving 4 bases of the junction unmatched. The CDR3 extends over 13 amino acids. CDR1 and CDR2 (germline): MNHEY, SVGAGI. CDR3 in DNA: TGTGCCAGCAGTTACCTGGGACAGTTTGAAGCTTTCTTT. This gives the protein CASSYLGQFEAFF.

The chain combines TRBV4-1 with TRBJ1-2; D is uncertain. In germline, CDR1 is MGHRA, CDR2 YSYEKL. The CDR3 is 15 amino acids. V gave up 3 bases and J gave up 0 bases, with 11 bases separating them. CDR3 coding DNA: TGCGCCAGCAGCCAGACGACAATTACTAACTATGGCTACACCTTC. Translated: CASSQTTITNYGYTF.

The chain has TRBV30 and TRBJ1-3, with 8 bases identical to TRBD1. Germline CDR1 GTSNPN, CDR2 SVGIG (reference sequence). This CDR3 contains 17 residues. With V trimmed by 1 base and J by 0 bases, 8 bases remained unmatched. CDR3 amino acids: CAWSEQDRGNSGNTIYF. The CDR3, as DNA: TGTGCCTGGAGTGAGCAAGACAGGGGCAACTCTGGAAACACCATATATTTT.

The CDR3 region has the DNA TGTGCCAGTCAGCGCGGTCAGCCCCAGCATTTT. It codes for CASQRGQPQHF. V is TRBV28 and J is TRBJ1-5; D call uncertain. The V gene lost 9 bases and the J gene lost 6 bases, with 9 bases spanning the gap. Per the germline V gene, CDR1 is MDHEN and CDR2 is SYDVKM. The length of the CDR3 is 11 residues. Drawing the rest from reference TRBV28 and TRBJ1-5, the complete variable domain is DVKVTQSSRYLVKRTGEKVFLECVQDMDHENMFWYRQDPGLGLRLIYFSYDVKMKEKGDIPEGYSVSREKKERFSLILESASTNQTSMYLCASQRGQPQHFGDGTRLSIL.

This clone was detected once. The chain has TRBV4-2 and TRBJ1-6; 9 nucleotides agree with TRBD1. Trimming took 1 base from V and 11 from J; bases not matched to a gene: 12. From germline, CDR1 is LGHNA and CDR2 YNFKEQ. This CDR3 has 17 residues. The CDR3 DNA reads TGTGCCAGCAGCCAAGGGCATTACCGGGACAGGGCTCCACCCCTCCACTTT. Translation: CASSQGHYRDRAPPLHF.

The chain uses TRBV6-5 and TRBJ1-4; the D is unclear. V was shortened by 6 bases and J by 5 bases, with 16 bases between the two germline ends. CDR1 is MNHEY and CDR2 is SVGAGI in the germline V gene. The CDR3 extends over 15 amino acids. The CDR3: CASRDNTGLNEKLFF. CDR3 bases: TGTGCCAGCAGAGATAATACTGGACTCAATGAAAAACTGTTTTTT.

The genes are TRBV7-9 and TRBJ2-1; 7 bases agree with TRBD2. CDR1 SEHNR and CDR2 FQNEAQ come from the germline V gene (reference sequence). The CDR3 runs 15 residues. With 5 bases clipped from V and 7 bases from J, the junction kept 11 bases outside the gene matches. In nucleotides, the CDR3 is TGTGCCAGCAGCCCCGGGACTACTCATCCAAATGAGCAGTTCTTC. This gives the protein CASSPGTTHPNEQFF.

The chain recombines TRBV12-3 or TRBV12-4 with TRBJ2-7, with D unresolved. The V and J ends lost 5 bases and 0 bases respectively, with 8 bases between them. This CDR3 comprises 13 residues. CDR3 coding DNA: TGTGCCAGCAGTGTACTGAGCTCCTACGAGCAGTACTTC. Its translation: CASSVLSSYEQYF.

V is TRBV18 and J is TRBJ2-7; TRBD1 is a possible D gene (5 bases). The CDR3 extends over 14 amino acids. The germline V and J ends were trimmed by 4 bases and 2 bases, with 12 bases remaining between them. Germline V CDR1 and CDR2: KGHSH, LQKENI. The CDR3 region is CASSQGREPYEQYF. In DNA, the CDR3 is TGTGCCAGCTCACAAGGCAGGGAACCCTACGAGCAGTACTTC.

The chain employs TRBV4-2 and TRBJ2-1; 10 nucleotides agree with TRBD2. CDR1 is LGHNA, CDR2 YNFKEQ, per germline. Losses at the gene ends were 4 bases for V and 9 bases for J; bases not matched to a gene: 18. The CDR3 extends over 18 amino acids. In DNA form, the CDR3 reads TGTGCCAGCAGCCCCCATCCGGGAGCGGGAGGGGGAAATGTTGAGCAGTTCTTC. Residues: CASSPHPGAGGGNVEQFF.

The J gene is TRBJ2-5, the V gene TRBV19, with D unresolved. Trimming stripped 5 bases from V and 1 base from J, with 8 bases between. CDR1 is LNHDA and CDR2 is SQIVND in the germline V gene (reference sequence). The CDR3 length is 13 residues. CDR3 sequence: CASSLAAQETQYF. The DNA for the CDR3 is TGTGCCAGTAGTTTGGCGGCCCAAGAGACCCAGTACTTC. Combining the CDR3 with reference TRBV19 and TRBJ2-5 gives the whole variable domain DGGITQSPKYLFRKEGQNVTLSCEQNLNHDAMYWYRQDPGQGLRLIYYSQIVNDFQKGDIAEGYSVSREKKESFPLTVTSAQKNPTAFYLCASSLAAQETQYFGPGTRLLVL.